Listed below are T cell receptor beta chains from one sample, sequenced in a study of OX40 agonist ivuxolimab in advanced cancers. Only in-frame clones appear in the TCRdb table, and some are missing; sequencing was by immunoSEQ multiplex PCR. Among 65,000 or so clones, roughly 80% were seen once, and the ten largest hold 4% to 5%. The sample consisted of CD4+ or CD8+ T cells sorted from blood, taken in a trial of the OX40 agonist ivuxolimab. The receptor set was obtained from an adult with an advanced solid tumor such as melanoma, head and neck, liver or kidney cancer. Each CDR3 is given with its conserved first and last residue. Each record gives: D gene, clone size, V gene, J gene, CDR3 protein, CDR3 DNA. D genes are given only for firm matches. The listing skips clone size in some rows; elsewhere it reads once, few, many or a size class.

d_gene: NA
abundance: NA
v_gene: TRBV6-5
j_gene: TRBJ2-7
CDR3aa: CASSYTIGSYEQYF
CDR3nt: TGTGCCAGCAGTTACACCATCGGGAGCTACGAGCAGTACTTC

d_gene: TRBD2
abundance: few
v_gene: TRBV5-6
j_gene: TRBJ2-2
CDR3aa: CASSLVSSGPTGELFF
CDR3nt: TGTGCCAGCAGCTTGGTGTCTAGCGGGCCCACCGGGGAGCTGTTTTTT

d_gene: TRBD1
abundance: NA
v_gene: TRBV12-5
j_gene: TRBJ2-2
CDR3aa: CASGFSFGTGLGELFF
CDR3nt: TGTGCTAGTGGTTTTAGTTTTGGGACAGGGCTCGGGGAGCTGTTTTTT

d_gene: NA
abundance: NA
v_gene: TRBV5-1
j_gene: TRBJ2-5
CDR3aa: CASREISGLLRETQYF
CDR3nt: TGCGCCAGCCGGGAGATCTCAGGGCTTCTAAGAGAGACCCAGTACTTC

d_gene: NA
abundance: medium-sized
v_gene: TRBV6-1
j_gene: TRBJ2-7
CDR3aa: CASSEAEFYEQYF
CDR3nt: TGTGCCAGCAGTGAAGCGGAGTTCTACGAGCAGTACTTC

d_gene: NA
abundance: NA
v_gene: TRBV29-1
j_gene: TRBJ2-7
CDR3aa: CSVVGDAYEQYF
CDR3nt: TGCAGCGTTGTCGGGGACGCATACGAGCAGTACTTC

d_gene: NA
abundance: NA
v_gene: TRBV5-1
j_gene: TRBJ2-2
CDR3aa: CASSLGTDTGELFF
CDR3nt: TGCGCCAGCAGCTTGGGGACAGACACCGGGGAGCTGTTTTTT

d_gene: NA
abundance: NA
v_gene: TRBV14
j_gene: TRBJ1-1
CDR3aa: CASSLRQNTEAFF
CDR3nt: TGTGCCAGCAGTTTAAGACAGAACACTGAAGCTTTCTTT

d_gene: NA
abundance: NA
v_gene: TRBV21-1
j_gene: TRBJ1-5
CDR3aa: CASSKAVGSASSVHQPQHF
CDR3nt: TGTGCCAGCAGCAAAGCAGTGGGTTCGGCGAGTTCGGTACATCAGCCCCAGCATTTT

d_gene: TRBD1
abundance: NA
v_gene: TRBV19
j_gene: TRBJ1-2
CDR3aa: CASSRGQGVGYTF
CDR3nt: TGTGCCAGTAGTAGGGGACAGGGGGTTGGCTACACCTTC

d_gene: NA
abundance: few
v_gene: TRBV29-1
j_gene: TRBJ1-4
CDR3aa: CSVARRGNEKLFF
CDR3nt: TGCAGCGTTGCCAGGAGGGGGAATGAAAAACTGTTTTTT

d_gene: NA
abundance: NA
v_gene: TRBV14
j_gene: TRBJ1-2
CDR3aa: CASSQEIGPFGYTF
CDR3nt: TGTGCCAGCAGCCAAGAAATTGGGCCCTTCGGCTACACCTTC

d_gene: NA
abundance: NA
v_gene: TRBV2
j_gene: TRBJ1-1
CDR3aa: CASSGGVTEAFF
CDR3nt: TGTGCCAGCAGTGGAGGGGTAACTGAAGCTTTCTTT

d_gene: NA
abundance: few
v_gene: TRBV18
j_gene: TRBJ2-7
CDR3aa: CASSPNGGGSYEQYF
CDR3nt: TGTGCCAGCTCACCAAACGGAGGGGGTTCCTACGAGCAGTACTTC

d_gene: NA
abundance: NA
v_gene: TRBV5-6
j_gene: TRBJ1-5
CDR3aa: CASSFRQDFGNQPQHF
CDR3nt: TGTGCCAGCAGCTTTCGACAGGACTTTGGCAATCAGCCCCAGCATTTT

d_gene: NA
abundance: NA
v_gene: TRBV4-1
j_gene: TRBJ1-3
CDR3aa: CASSQVSSDRSLAGNTIYF
CDR3nt: TGCGCCAGCAGCCAAGTCTCCTCGGATAGGAGCCTCGCTGGAAACACCATATATTTT

d_gene: NA
abundance: NA
v_gene: TRBV6-1
j_gene: TRBJ2-2
CDR3aa: CASSEGVLSGELFF
CDR3nt: TGTGCCAGCAGTGAAGGAGTTTTATCCGGGGAGCTGTTTTTT

d_gene: TRBD2
abundance: NA
v_gene: TRBV5-1
j_gene: TRBJ2-1
CDR3aa: CASSLQSGLADNEQFF
CDR3nt: TGCGCCAGCAGCCTCCAGTCAGGACTAGCGGACAATGAGCAGTTCTTC

d_gene: TRBD2
abundance: NA
v_gene: TRBV15
j_gene: TRBJ2-3
CDR3aa: CATSTSGGNTDTQYF
CDR3nt: TGTGCCACCAGCACTAGCGGGGGGAACACAGATACGCAGTATTTT

d_gene: NA
abundance: NA
v_gene: TRBV25-1
j_gene: TRBJ2-5
CDR3aa: CASGTPRGQETQYF
CDR3nt: TGTGCCAGCGGAACCCCCAGAGGACAAGAGACCCAGTACTTC

d_gene: NA
abundance: NA
v_gene: TRBV2
j_gene: TRBJ2-7
CDR3aa: CASSSMEDEQYF
CDR3nt: TGTGCCAGCAGTTCCATGGAGGACGAGCAGTACTTC

d_gene: TRBD1
abundance: NA
v_gene: TRBV19
j_gene: TRBJ1-2
CDR3aa: CASSEDRGSQYGYTF
CDR3nt: TGTGCCAGTAGCGAAGACAGGGGAAGTCAATATGGCTACACCTTC

d_gene: TRBD1
abundance: NA
v_gene: TRBV2
j_gene: TRBJ1-4
CDR3aa: CASSTGQAGRKLFF
CDR3nt: TGTGCCAGCAGTACCGGACAGGCGGGAAGAAAACTGTTTTTT

d_gene: NA
abundance: NA
v_gene: TRBV11-2
j_gene: TRBJ1-4
CDR3aa: CASSLGVRSNEKLFF
CDR3nt: TGTGCCAGCAGCTTGGGCGTCAGGTCCAACGAAAAACTGTTTTTT

d_gene: TRBD1
abundance: few
v_gene: TRBV7-8
j_gene: TRBJ2-7
CDR3aa: CASSPRQGPYYEQYF
CDR3nt: TGTGCCAGCAGCCCTAGACAGGGCCCTTACTACGAGCAGTACTTC

d_gene: TRBD1
abundance: NA
v_gene: TRBV5-6
j_gene: TRBJ2-5
CDR3aa: CASVGQGEGETQYF
CDR3nt: TGTGCCAGCGTCGGACAGGGCGAGGGGGAGACCCAGTACTTC

d_gene: NA
abundance: NA
v_gene: TRBV19
j_gene: TRBJ1-5
CDR3aa: CASSKREAASNQPQHF
CDR3nt: TGTGCCAGTAGTAAACGGGAGGCAGCCAGCAATCAGCCCCAGCATTTT